This T cell receptor (beta chain) was recorded in a study of shared clonotypes between healthy human individuals (dated by TCRdb to about 2020). For the wider study: Three men and two women, aged 18 to 49 years, made up the cohort. The study deeply sequenced blood TCR repertoires of five healthy adults to estimate repertoire size and the extent of clonotype sharing between individuals. To increase sequencing depth and limit assay-specific biases, different laboratories used diverse techniques to prepare libraries and sequence TCR repertoires. Per donor, three plates each were used for CD4 naive and CD4 memory, two for CD8 naive, and one for CD8 memory. Per donor, leukapheresis produced somewhere between about 0.94 and 8.9 billion PBMCs.

What the study reported, not specific to this receptor: Approximately 5% of naive CD4, 3% to 4% of naive CD8, 2% to 2.5% of memory CD4, and 0.4% of memory CD8 clonotypes were shared across several donors. The small number of donors limited the genetic and exposure-history diversity represented. Compared with non-shared clonotypes, the clonotypes found in all four sorted-subset donors had higher generation probabilities. Based on pairwise subsampling, the degree of clonotype sharing among donors was expected to be affected by sequencing depth. Sampling was limited to blood, and TCR repertoires in tissue likely differ from TCR repertoires in blood. Estimated clonotype richness was generally larger for naive than for memory subsets. Even with the large sequencing depth, rarefaction of the sorted-subset datasets indicated that sequencing was incomplete.

Healthy HIV-negative adults with no recently reported acute infections or vaccinations were included as donors. Only Caucasian adults living in Nashville, Tennessee, USA were represented among the donors. CD4+ T cells were enriched through magnetic negative selection, after which naive cells were positively selected on CD45RA and the remaining negative fraction served as the memory subset. Blood was obtained by leukapheresis, after which PBMCs were separated by Ficoll-Histopaque density gradient centrifugation and cryopreserved in liquid nitrogen vapor phase. Analytical flow cytometry was used to check the purity and quantity of each magnetically sorted T cell population. From each sorted fraction, genomic DNA was isolated and quantified by UV absorbance on a Nanodrop 2000c. As concerns this clone: The antigen it recognizes is unknown. Base qualities are missing; no much larger clone stands one base away.

There are 15 amino acids in the CDR3, from cysteine to phenylalanine inclusive. CDR3 DNA is the only sequence kept; it has 45 bases, read in frame from the first base. The CDR1 and CDR2 encoded by the germline V gene (reference sequence) are SEHNR and FQNEAQ. V is cut by 4 bases and J by 7 bases, and the space between the germline ends is 18 bases. TCR CDR3 regions were amplified from genomic DNA by multiplex PCR using the deep immunoSEQ assay. For each cell subset, the extracted genomic DNA was distributed evenly across all wells of several immunoSEQ 96-well plates, and each plate served as one replicate. For sorted subsets, roughly 0.2 ug genomic DNA, equal to tens of thousands of T cell genomes, was loaded into each replicate PCR. The purified libraries were quantified using a Qubit 3.0 fluorometer, sized with a Bioanalyzer 2100, and then quantified again using the KAPA Library Quantification kit. Every immunoSEQ 96-well plate was sequenced on a separate single-read 150-cycle Illumina NextSeq 550 flow cell. In the paper's pipeline: Because the immunoSEQ output held only junctional sequences and lacked quality scores, the filtering could not match the filtering applied to full-length reads. To assign V/J genes and CDR3, sequences were annotated using PyIR, a Python wrapper for IgBLAST v1.9, with IMGT germline references. Reads were removed for weak V/J assignments (E-value above 1e-6), missing CDR3, stop codons, out-of-frame junctions, or ambiguous translated residues. V3J clonotypes were defined as sequences sharing the same inferred V gene, J gene, and CDR3 amino acid sequence. The percentage overlap between two repertoires was calculated by dividing the number of shared unique clonotypes by the size of the smaller repertoire. Repertoire richness was assessed with RTK rarefaction, the Chao1 estimator, and Recon v2.1 estimates of unobserved clonotypes. Generation probabilities for all TCRbeta clonotypes obtained by the gDNA method from a few donors were computed using OLGA. TCRdb holds this immuneACCESS table with in-frame rearrangements only. Some clones are missing; in checked studies, unresolved V genes explain under half, and the rest has no known cause. Clonal size and the V and J genes are those of that table, whereas D and trimming came from the DNA. In this sample the table shows 1 million to 1.2 million clones, around 77% of which occur a single time. Jointly, the top ten make up 0.89% of the sample.

Input material: memory CD4+ T cells from PBMCs. The cell subset or site label corresponds to: CD45RA-negative fraction. The V and J segments used are TRBV7-9 and TRBJ2-3; matching of 5 bases hints at TRBD2 as the D gene. This TCR came from a man younger than 35 in good health. Some clones in this sample may be carry-over from other donors' samples. This receptor carries the CDR3 CASSSVAVSGYTQYF. In nucleotides, the sequence is TGTGCCAGCAGCTCCGTTGCAGTCAGCGGTTATACGCAGTATTTT. Supplemented by the reference TRBV7-9 and TRBJ2-3 proteins around the CDR3, the complete variable domain is DTGVSQNPRHKITKRGQNVTFRCDPISEHNRLYWYRQTLGQGPEFLTYFQNEAQLEKSRLLSDRFSAERPKGSFSTLEIQRTEQGDSAMYLCASSSVAVSGYTQYFGPGTRLTVL.